This entry concerns a single TCR beta chain. Its recognized antigen is unknown. One base away there is no much larger clone; base qualities are not given. Reading from cysteine to phenylalanine, the CDR3 counts 15 amino acids. Only the CDR3 region is kept as DNA, spanning 45 bases read in frame from base 1. CDR1 and CDR2, per the germline V gene (reference sequence), are LNHNV and YYDKDF. Trimming at the junction amounts to 5 bases on V and 1 base on J, and the germline ends lie 9 bases apart. Amplification of TCR beta CDR3 regions was carried out from RNA transcripts. The TCR CDR3 was subjected to a first round of RT-PCR using the HTBI primer set and the Qiagen OneStep RT-PCR kit. Libraries were constructed in a second round of multiplex PCR, after which size selection and purification were performed. Paired-end sequencing of the libraries was performed with 100 bp reads on an Illumina HiSeq2000. For the original study's pipeline: Raw data were processed with SOAPnuke, discarding reads with adapters, uncalled bases, mean Phred below 15, or no exact constant-primer or identifier match. COPE v1.2.5 was used to merge high-quality paired reads, and clonotypes were defined as unique nucleotide sequences. MiTCR v1.1 was used to align clonotypes to the IMGT TRBV, TRBD and TRBJ reference segments. Analysis was restricted to V-J combinations with a frequency above 0.0001, which covered roughly 99% of repertoires. The TCS score was defined as the ratio of F50 (clonal expansion) to E x V (chaos), calculated using BLOSUM62-based TCRdist between CDR3 peptides within each V-J. Welch's t-statistics and random forest reduced fewer than 600 V-J features to 10 to 15, which were used in a naive Bayes classifier (R e1071). TCRdb handled the public reads itself, with Q25 trimming in fastp and clone calling in MiXCR, and kept productive beta chains. Identical CDR3 protein sequences are pooled into one entry, listed with their most common genes and DNA. The V and J calls, along with clone size, are taken from TCRdb and not from the paper's own processing. Across this sample there are hundreds of thousands of distinct CDR3 sequences, with more than 12% seen only once. The top ten hold around a third of the sample.

This entry is derived from a study of T cells in Graves' hyperthyroidism and ophthalmopathy (dated by TCRdb to the late 2010s). For the study in its entirety: Peripheral blood was collected at initial diagnosis, before any treatment. A discovery cohort of about a hundred patients, approximately 44 with Graves' ophthalmopathy and roughly 59 with stable Graves' hyperthyroidism, was used to find distinguishing TCR V-J signatures. Prospective prediction of ophthalmopathy was tested in an independent validation cohort consisting of about 19 hyperthyroidism patients and some 16 patients who later progressed to ophthalmopathy. The 75 to 100 discovery patients were randomly divided into training and test sets at a 7:3 ratio. Thyroid tissue and blood T-cell repertoires from six or seven Graves' hyperthyroidism patients were also compared in the study. Following sampling, methimazole starting at 30 mg daily was given to hyperthyroidism patients, and high-dose intravenous methylprednisolone was given to ophthalmopathy patients. According to the paper, TCR Vbeta CDR3 sequencing was carried out on 135 peripheral blood samples, which came from fewer than 50 ophthalmopathy, around 74 hyperthyroidism and approximately 17 progressor patients.

General conclusions and limits of the study: Ophthalmopathy was separated from stable hyperthyroidism by a 13 V-J signature model, with 85% to 90% sensitivity and about 81% specificity obtained in cross-validation and 80%/75% obtained in testing. Most expanded thyroid clonotypes (frequency above 0.001) were also found in blood, which suggests that blood repertoires may mirror thyroid immune responses. Sample size was not statistically predetermined, and blinding of investigators to group allocation was not performed. In validation, the model predicted progression to ophthalmopathy a median of about 6.5 months before onset, with roughly 70% sensitivity and 72.22% specificity.

Stable Graves' hyperthyroidism was defined as no progression to ophthalmopathy during 18 months of follow-up. Hyperthyroidism patients were newly diagnosed, with disease duration under 2 months, and aged 18 to 65 years. The study excluded patients with uncontrolled infections, other autoimmune diseases, pregnancy or lactation. Diagnoses were based on clinical symptoms, serum thyroxine and TRAb, thyroid ultrasound and orbital computed tomography. Ficoll-Paque density gradient centrifugation was used to isolate PBMCs from around 10 ml of fresh peripheral blood. Trizol reagent was used to extract total RNA, and RNA quality was then checked on an Agilent 2100 Bioanalyzer.

Sample: blood. The TCR originated in a woman aged 25 to 39 with Graves' hyperthyroidism. Rearrangement joined TRBV15 to TRBJ1-6, with the D gene call left open. The CDR3 region has the sequence CATSPHISYNSPLHF. The DNA sequence is given as TGTGCCACCAGCCCTCATATTTCCTATAATTCACCCCTCCACTTT.